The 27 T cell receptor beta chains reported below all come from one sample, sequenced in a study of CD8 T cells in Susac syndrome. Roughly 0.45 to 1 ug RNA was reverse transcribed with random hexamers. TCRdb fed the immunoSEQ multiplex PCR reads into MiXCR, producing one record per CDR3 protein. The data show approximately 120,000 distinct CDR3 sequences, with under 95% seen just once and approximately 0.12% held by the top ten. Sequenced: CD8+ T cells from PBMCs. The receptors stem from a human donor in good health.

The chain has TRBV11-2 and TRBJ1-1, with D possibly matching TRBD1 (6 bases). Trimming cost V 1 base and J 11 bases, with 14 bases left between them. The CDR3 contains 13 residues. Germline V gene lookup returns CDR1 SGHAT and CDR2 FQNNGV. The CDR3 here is CASSLVRQARAFF. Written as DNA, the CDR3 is TGTGCCAGCAGCTTAGTGCGACAGGCTCGGGCTTTCTTT.

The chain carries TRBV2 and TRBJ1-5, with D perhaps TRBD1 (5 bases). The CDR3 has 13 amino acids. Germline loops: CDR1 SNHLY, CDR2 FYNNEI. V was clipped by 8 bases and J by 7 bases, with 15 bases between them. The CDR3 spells CASRGSVEQPQHF. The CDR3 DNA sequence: TGTGCCAGCCGGGGGTCCGTCGAACAGCCCCAGCATTTT.

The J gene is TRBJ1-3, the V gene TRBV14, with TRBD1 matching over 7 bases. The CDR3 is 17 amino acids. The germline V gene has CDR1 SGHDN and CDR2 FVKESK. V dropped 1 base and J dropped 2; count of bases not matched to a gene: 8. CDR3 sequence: CASSQVVRGSAGNTIYF. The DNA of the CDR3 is TGTGCCAGCAGCCAAGTAGTCAGGGGGTCCGCTGGAAACACCATATATTTT. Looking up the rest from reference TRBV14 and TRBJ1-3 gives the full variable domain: EAGVTQFPSHSVIEKGQTVTLRCDPISGHDNLYWYRRVMGKEIKFLLHFVKESKQDESGMPNNRFLAERTGGTYSTLKVQPAELEDSGVYFCASSQVVRGSAGNTIYFGEGSWLTVV.

The CDR3, as DNA: TGTGCCAGCAGCCAAACCCGAGACTGGAAATACAATGAGCAGTTCTTC. The encoded protein is CASSQTRDWKYNEQFF. V usage is TRBV14 and J usage is TRBJ2-1; D not resolved. The V and J ends lost 2 bases and 4 bases respectively, with 15 bases between them. The CDR3 is 16 residues long. Germline V gene lookup returns CDR1 SGHDN and CDR2 FVKESK.

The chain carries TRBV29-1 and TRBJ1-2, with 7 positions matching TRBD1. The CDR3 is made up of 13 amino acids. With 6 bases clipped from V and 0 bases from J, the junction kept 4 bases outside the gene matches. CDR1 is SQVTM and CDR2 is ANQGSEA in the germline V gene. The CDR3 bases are TGCAGCGTCCGGGACAGCACTAACTATGGCTACACCTTC. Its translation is CSVRDSTNYGYTF.

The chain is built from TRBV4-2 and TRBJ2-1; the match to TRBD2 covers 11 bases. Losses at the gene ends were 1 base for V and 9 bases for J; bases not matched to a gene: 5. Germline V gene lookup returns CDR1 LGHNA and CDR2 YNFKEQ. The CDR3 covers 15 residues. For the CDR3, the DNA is TGTGCCAGCAGCCAAGCTACTAGCGGGGGAGTTGAGCAGTTCTTC. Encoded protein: CASSQATSGGVEQFF.

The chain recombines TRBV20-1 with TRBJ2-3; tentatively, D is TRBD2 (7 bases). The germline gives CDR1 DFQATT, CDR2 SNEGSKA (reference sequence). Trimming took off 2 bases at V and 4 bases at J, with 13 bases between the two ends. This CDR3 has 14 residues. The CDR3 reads CSARTGGWADTQYF. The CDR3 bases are TGCAGTGCTAGAACGGGGGGCTGGGCAGATACGCAGTATTTT.

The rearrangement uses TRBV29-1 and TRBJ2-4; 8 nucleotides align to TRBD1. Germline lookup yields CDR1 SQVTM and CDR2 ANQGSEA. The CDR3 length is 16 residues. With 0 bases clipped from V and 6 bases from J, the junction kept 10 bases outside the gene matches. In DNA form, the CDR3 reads TGCAGCGTTGAAGATGGGACAGGAGGCCATGGAAACATTCAGTACTTC. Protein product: CSVEDGTGGHGNIQYF.

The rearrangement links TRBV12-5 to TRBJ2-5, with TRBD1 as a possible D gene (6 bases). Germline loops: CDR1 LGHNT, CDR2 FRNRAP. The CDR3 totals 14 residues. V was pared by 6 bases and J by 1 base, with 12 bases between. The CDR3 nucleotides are TGTGCTAGTGGGCTGGGACACCTCCAAGAGACCCAGTACTTC. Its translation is CASGLGHLQETQYF.

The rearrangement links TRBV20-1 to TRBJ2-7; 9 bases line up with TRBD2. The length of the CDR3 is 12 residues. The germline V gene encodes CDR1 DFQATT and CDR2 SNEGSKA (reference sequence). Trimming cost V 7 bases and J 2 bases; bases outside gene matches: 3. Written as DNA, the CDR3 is TGCAGTGTCCTAGCGGGAACCTACGAGCAGTACTTC. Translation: CSVLAGTYEQYF.

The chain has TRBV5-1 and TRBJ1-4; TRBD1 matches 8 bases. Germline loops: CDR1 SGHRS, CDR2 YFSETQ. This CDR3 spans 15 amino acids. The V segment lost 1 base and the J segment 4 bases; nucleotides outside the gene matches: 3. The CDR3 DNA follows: TGCGCCAGCAGCTTGTCAGGGGGCGATAATGAAAAACTGTTTTTT. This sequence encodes CASSLSGGDNEKLFF.

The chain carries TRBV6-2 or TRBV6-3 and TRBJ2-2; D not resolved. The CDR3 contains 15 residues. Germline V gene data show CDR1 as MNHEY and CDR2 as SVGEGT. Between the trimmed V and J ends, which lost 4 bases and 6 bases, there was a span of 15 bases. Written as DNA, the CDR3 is TGTGCCAGCAGTTTAGTCCTTGTTGGACCCGGGGAGCTGTTTTTT. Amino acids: CASSLVLVGPGELFF.

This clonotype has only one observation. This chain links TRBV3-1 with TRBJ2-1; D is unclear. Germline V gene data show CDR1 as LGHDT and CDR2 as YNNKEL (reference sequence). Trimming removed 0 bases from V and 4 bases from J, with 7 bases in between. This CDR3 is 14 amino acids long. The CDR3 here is CASSQDQGYNEQFF. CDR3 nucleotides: TGTGCCAGCAGCCAAGATCAAGGGTACAATGAGCAGTTCTTC.

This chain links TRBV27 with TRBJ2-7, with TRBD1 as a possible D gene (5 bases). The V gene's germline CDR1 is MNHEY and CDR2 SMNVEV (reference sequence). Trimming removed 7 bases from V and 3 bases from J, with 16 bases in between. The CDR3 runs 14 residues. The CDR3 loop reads CASKGPGRFYEQYF. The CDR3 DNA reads TGTGCCAGCAAGGGGCCAGGGCGCTTCTACGAGCAGTACTTC.

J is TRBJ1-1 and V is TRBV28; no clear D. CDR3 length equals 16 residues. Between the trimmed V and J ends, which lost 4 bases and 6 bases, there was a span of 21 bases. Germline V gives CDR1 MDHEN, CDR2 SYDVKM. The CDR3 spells CASSSYSRPSGPEAFF. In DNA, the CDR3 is TGTGCCAGCAGTTCCTATTCAAGGCCCAGTGGCCCTGAAGCTTTCTTT.

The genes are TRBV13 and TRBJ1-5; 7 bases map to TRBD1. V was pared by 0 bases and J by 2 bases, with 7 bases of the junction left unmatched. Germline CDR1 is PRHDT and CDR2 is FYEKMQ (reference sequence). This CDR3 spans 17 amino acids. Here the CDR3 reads CASSLGPRTGGNQPQHF. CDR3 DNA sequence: TGTGCCAGCAGCTTAGGCCCGCGGACAGGAGGCAATCAGCCCCAGCATTTT.

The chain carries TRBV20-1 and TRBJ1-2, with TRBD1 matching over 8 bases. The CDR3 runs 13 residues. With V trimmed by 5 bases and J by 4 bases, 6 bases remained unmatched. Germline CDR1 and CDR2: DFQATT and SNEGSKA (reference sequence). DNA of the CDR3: TGCAGTGCTCGACAACAGGGGGTCTATGGCTACACCTTC. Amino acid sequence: CSARQQGVYGYTF.

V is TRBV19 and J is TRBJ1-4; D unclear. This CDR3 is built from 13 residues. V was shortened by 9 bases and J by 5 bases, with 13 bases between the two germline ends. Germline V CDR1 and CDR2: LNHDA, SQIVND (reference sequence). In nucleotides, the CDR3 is TGTGCCAGCGGGAACAGTGTAAATGAAAAACTGTTTTTT. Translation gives CASGNSVNEKLFF.

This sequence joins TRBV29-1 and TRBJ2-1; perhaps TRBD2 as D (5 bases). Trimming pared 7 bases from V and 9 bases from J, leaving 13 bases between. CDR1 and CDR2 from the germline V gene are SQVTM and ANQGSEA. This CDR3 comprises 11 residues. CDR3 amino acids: CSAALEAEQFF. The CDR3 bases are TGCAGCGCTGCTTTGGAGGCTGAGCAGTTCTTC.

In DNA form, the CDR3 reads TGTGCCAGCAGTTTAGAGGGAAGCTCTGGGGCCAACGTCCTGACTTTC. It translates to CASSLEGSSGANVLTF. This chain joins TRBV27 and TRBJ2-6, with D possibly matching TRBD2 (5 bases). Trimming stripped 2 bases from V and 0 bases from J, with 8 bases between. CDR3 length: 16 residues. From germline, CDR1 is MNHEY and CDR2 SMNVEV (reference sequence).

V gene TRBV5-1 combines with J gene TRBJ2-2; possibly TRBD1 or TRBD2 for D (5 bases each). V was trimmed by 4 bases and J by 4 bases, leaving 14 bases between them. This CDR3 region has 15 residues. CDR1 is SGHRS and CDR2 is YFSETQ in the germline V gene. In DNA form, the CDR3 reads TGCGCCAGCAGCCCCGCCTGGGGGTCCACCGGGGAGCTGTTTTTT. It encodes CASSPAWGSTGELFF.

The CDR3 nucleotides read TGTGCCTGGAGTGTACCTGGCAGGGGGACCGGGGAGCTGTTTTTT. The encoded protein is CAWSVPGRGTGELFF. The V and J genes are TRBV30 and TRBJ2-2, with 7 positions matching TRBD1. The CDR3 covers 15 residues. The V and J ends lost 0 bases and 5 bases, in that order; junction bases with no gene match: 6. CDR1 GTSNPN and CDR2 SVGIG come from the germline V gene (reference sequence).

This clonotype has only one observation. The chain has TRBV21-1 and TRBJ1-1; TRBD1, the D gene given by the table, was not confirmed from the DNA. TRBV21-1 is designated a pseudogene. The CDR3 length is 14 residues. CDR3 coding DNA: TGTGCCAGCAGCAAAGCGCTTGGACAGAGAAAAGCTTTCTTT. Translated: CASSKALGQRKAFF.

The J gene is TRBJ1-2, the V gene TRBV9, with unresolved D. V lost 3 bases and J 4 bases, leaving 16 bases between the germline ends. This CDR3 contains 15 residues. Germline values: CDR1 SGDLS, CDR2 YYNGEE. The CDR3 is CASSAEDRAFYGYTF. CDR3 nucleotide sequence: TGTGCCAGCAGCGCCGAGGACCGAGCATTCTATGGCTACACCTTC. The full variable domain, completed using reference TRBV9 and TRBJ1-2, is DSGVTQTPKHLITATGQRVTLRCSPRSGDLSVYWYQQSLDQGLQFLIQYYNGEERAKGNILERFSAQQFPDLHSELNLSSLELGDSALYFCASSAEDRAFYGYTFGSGTRLTVV.

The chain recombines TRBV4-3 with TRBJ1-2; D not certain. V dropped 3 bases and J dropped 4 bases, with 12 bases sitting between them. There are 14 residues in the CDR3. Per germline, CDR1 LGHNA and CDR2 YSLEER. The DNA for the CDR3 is TGCGCCAGCAGCCAGCACCCTGCCCCCTATGGCTACACCTTC. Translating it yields CASSQHPAPYGYTF.

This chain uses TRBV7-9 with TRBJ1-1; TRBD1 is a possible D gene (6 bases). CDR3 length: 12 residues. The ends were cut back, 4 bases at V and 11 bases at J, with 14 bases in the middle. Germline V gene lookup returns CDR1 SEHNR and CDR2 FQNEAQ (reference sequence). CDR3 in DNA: TGTGCCAGCAGCTCCGGACAGCTCGCTGCTTTCTTT. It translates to CASSSGQLAAFF.

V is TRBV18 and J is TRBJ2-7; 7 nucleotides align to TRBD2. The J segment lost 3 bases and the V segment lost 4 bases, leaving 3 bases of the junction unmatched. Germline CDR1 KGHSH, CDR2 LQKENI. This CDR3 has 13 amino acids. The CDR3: CASSQAGIYEQYF. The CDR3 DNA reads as TGTGCCAGCTCACAAGCGGGGATCTACGAGCAGTACTTC.